What follows describes a single T cell receptor (beta chain). In TCRdb, the RT-PCR reads were re-called with MiXCR into one record per CDR3 protein. The table includes about 680,000 distinct CDR3 sequences, 12% to 15% detected once. This TCR was recovered from a female donor in good health, serving as a healthy control. The specimen was memory CD4+ T cells from blood.

The CDR3 DNA reads TGTGCCAGCAGTGGGGACAGGGGTCAGCCCCAGCATTTT. Translating gives CASSGDRGQPQHF. The chain uses TRBV12-3 or TRBV12-4 and TRBJ1-5, with 10 bases matching TRBD1. V lost 5 bases, J lost 6 bases, and 1 base stayed unmatched. The CDR3 contains 13 residues.